This TCR beta chain was obtained from a study of control samples from healthy donors and cancer patients. Deletions cut 8 bases from V and 2 bases from J, with 10 bases between. The CDR3 sequence is 14 residues long. Looked up from germline, CDR1 is LNHNV and CDR2 is YYDKDF (reference sequence). Using immunoSEQ multiplex PCR, the repertoire was profiled, and TCRdb retains in-frame clones only, with some absent. In the table there are roughly 100,000 clones, approximately 93% of which are singletons. The sample taken for sequencing was blood. This TCR derives from a woman aged 25 to 45 in good health. This rearrangement joins TRBV15 to TRBJ1-6; no firm D call. In nucleotides, the CDR3 is TGTGCCACCCTTCCCGGTGCCTATAATTCACCCCTCCACTTT. Protein product: CATLPGAYNSPLHF.